The following is a T cell receptor (beta chain) sequence with its context. What it recognizes is unknown. Treatment: approximately nine-day PBMC culture with coronavirus spike peptide pools or control peptides (ViraFEST assay). This sample was taken from a study of vaccination and CD4 T cells after COVID-19. Broader study findings: For convalescent patients, a median around 89% of reactive clones surfaced exclusively after vaccination.

Cultured CD4+ T cells had their DNA profiled by the Oncomine TCR Beta short-read assay. Extraction of genomic DNA was performed on cultured CD4+ T cells. TCRdb analysed the PCR reads with MiXCR anew, one entry per CDR3 protein. The data hold about 9,400 distinct CDR3 sequences, with approximately 70% observed a single time. The source material was CD4+ T cells from blood, cultured in vitro. The receptor was isolated from a human donor who had recovered from COVID-19.

The CDR3 DNA reads TGCAGTGCTAGTGGGTCGGCAGGGGGCAATCAGCCCCAGCATTTT. It is translated as CSASGSAGGNQPQHF. This chain connects TRBV20-1 to TRBJ1-5, with D tentatively TRBD1 (6 bases). The V end was cut by 3 bases, the J end by 2 bases, with 14 bases between. Germline V lookup: CDR1 DFQATT, CDR2 SNEGSKA (reference sequence). This CDR3 is 15 amino acids long.